This T cell receptor (beta chain) came from a study of shared clonotypes between healthy human individuals. About the study: For every donor, three CD4 naive, three CD4 memory, two CD8 naive and one CD8 memory plates were used.

Details on this clone: Its antigen is not identified. One junction end disagrees with the germline gene, perhaps due to a read error.

Broader study findings: Incomplete sequencing of sorted subsets was indicated by rarefaction despite large depth.

For each subset, genomic DNA was distributed in equal portions over several immunoSEQ plates. Profiling relied on immunoSEQ multiplex PCR, and the TCRdb table lists in-frame clones only, not all of them. The sample holds 2 million to 3 million clones, approximately 94% seen once. Germline CDR1 and CDR2: MNHNY and SVGAGI (reference sequence). The CDR3 spans 11 residues. The clonotype was recovered from a man aged 18 to 30 in good health. Sample: naive CD4+ T cells sorted from blood. Subset: CD45RA+ positively selected. The rearrangement uses TRBV6-6 and TRBJ2-4; D uncertain. CDR3 region: CASSSSRDRHF. DNA of the CDR3: TGTGCCAGCAGTTCCTCCCGTGACCGACACTTC.